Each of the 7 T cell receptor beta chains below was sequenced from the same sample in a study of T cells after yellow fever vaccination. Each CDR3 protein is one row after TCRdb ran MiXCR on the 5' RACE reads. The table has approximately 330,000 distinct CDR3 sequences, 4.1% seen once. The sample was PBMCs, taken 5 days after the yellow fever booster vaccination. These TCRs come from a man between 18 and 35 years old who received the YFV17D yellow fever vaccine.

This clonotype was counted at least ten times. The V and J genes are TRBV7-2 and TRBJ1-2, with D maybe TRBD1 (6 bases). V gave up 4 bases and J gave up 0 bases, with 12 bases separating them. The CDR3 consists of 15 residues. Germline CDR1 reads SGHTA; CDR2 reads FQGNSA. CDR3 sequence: CASSSETGANYGYTF. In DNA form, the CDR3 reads TGTGCCAGCAGCTCCGAGACAGGAGCTAACTATGGCTACACCTTC.

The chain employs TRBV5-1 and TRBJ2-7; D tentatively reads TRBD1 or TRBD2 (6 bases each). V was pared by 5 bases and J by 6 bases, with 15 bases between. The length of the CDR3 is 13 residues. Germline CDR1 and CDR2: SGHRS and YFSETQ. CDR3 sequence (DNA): TGCGCCAGCAGACTGGACGGGGGCTCCGAGCAGTACGTC. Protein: CASRLDGGSEQYV.

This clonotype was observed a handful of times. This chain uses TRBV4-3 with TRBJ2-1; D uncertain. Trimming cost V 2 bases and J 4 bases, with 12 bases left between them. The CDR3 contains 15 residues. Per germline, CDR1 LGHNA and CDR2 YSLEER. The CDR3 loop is CASSQLLTPYNEQFF. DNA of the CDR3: TGCGCCAGCAGCCAACTCTTGACGCCTTACAATGAGCAGTTCTTC.

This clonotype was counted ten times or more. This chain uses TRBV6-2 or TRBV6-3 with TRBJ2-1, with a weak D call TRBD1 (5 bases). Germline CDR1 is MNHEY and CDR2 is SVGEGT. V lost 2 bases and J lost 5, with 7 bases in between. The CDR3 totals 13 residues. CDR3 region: CASSYGAHNEQFF. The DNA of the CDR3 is TGTGCCAGCAGTTACGGGGCTCACAATGAGCAGTTCTTC.

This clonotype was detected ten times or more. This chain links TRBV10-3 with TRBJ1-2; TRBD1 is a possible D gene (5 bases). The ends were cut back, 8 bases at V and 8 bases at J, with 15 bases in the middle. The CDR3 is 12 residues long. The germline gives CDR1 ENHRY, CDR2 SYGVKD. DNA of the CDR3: TGTGCCATCCGCGTTGGGGGAAGCGGCTACACCTTC. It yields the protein CAIRVGGSGYTF.

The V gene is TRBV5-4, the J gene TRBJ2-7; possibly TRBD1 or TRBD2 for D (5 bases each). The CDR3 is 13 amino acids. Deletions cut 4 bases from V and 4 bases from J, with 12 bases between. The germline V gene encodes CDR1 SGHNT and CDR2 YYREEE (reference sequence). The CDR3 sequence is CASSGTGEYEQYV. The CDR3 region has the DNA TGTGCCAGCAGCGGGACCGGGGAATACGAGCAGTACGTC.

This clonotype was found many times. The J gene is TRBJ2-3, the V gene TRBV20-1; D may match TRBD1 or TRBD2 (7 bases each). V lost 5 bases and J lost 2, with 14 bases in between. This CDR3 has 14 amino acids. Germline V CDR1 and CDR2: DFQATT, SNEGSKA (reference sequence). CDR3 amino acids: CSASRGGDTDTQYF. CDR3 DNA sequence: TGCAGTGCTTCCAGGGGGGGCGACACAGATACGCAGTATTTT.